Sequencing of this T cell receptor (beta chain) was carried out in a study of cytomegalovirus exposure and HLA in healthy donors. In the case of this clone: Its antigen is currently unknown.

Findings and caveats of the study: Both high specificity and high sensitivity reportedly marked the classifier's diagnosis of cytomegalovirus status. The study had only CMV serostatus as immune exposure information. Further analysis was carried out later, and it showed several of the most significant clusters appearing linked to common viral pathogens. The study designated 160 or so TCR beta chains cytomegalovirus-associated.

The CDR3 has 16 amino acids. The V segment lost 4 bases and the J segment 2 bases; nucleotides outside the gene matches: 9. Per germline, CDR1 LNHDA and CDR2 SQIVND (reference sequence). The PCR made use of 60 Vbeta and 13 Jbeta primers. Only in-frame clones appear in the TCRdb table, and some are missing; sequencing was by immunoSEQ multiplex PCR. The sample has 230,000 or so clones, about nine tenths seen once. The TCR originated in a girl aged 2-10 years in good health and CMV-seronegative. Input material: PBMCs. The chain recombines TRBV19 with TRBJ2-7, with 9 bases fitting TRBD1. The chain's CDR3 is CASSTTGTGKTYEQYF. CDR3 coding DNA: TGTGCCAGTAGTACCACCGGGACAGGGAAGACCTACGAGCAGTACTTC.